A single sample is the source of the 27 T cell receptor beta chains below, sequenced in a study of T cell repertoires in cytomegalovirus infection. TCRdb reprocessed the reads via MiXCR and lists one record per CDR3 protein. The sample includes some 77,000 distinct CDR3 sequences, roughly 3.5% seen only once; the top ten take 3.5% to 6%. Sequenced material: PBMCs. The origin of the receptors is a human donor in good health (CMV status not recorded). Some clones in this sample may be carry-over from other donors' samples.

This clonotype was seen ten or more times. The chain joins TRBV3-1 to TRBJ1-1, with D unresolved. V was pared by 3 bases and J by 3 bases, with 11 bases between. Germline CDR1 reads LGHDT; CDR2 reads YNNKEL (reference sequence). CDR3 length equals 14 residues. CDR3 protein: CASSQRETDTEAFF. The CDR3 DNA is TGTGCCAGCAGCCAGAGGGAAACCGACACTGAAGCTTTCTTT.

This clonotype was seen ten or more times. V usage is TRBV5-6 and J usage is TRBJ2-3; 7 positions match TRBD2. The CDR3 spans 13 residues. Germline V gives CDR1 SGHDT, CDR2 YYEEEE. V lost 7 bases and J lost 4; bases outside the gene matches: 6. CDR3 region: CASDGGFPDTQYF. The CDR3 bases are TGTGCCAGCGACGGGGGGTTCCCAGATACGCAGTATTTT.

This clonotype has at least ten counts. The chain combines TRBV9 with TRBJ2-3; D is unclear. This CDR3 is built from 13 residues. V gave up 2 bases and J gave up 4 bases, with 8 bases separating them. CDR1 and CDR2 (germline): SGDLS, YYNGEE. In DNA form, the CDR3 reads TGTGCCAGCAGCGTCAGCCCCCCAGATACGCAGTATTTT. Its protein product is CASSVSPPDTQYF.

Ten or more counts support this clonotype. In nucleotides, the CDR3 is TGCGCCAGCAGCCAAGATCCCGATGGAGGCCTTCTGGATGAGCAGTTCTTC. It yields the protein CASSQDPDGGLLDEQFF. J is TRBJ2-1 and V is TRBV4-3; D possibly corresponds to TRBD2 (5 bases). Trimming took 0 bases from V and 8 from J, leaving 20 bases between them. This CDR3 comprises 17 residues. CDR1 is LGHNA, CDR2 YSLEER, per germline.

Ten or more counts support this clonotype. V gene TRBV20-1 combines with J gene TRBJ2-1, with 7 positions matching TRBD2. Per the germline V gene, CDR1 is DFQATT and CDR2 is SNEGSKA (reference sequence). The CDR3 is 14 amino acids. J gave up 10 bases and V 3 bases, and 12 bases lay outside the gene matches. The CDR3, as DNA: TGCAGTGCTAGTGGCGGGGGAGGTTCGGAAGAGCAGTTCTTC. Amino acid sequence: CSASGGGGSEEQFF.

This clonotype was seen ten or more times. CDR3 sequence: CASNPWTSGGGEQFF. The CDR3 DNA sequence: TGTGCCAGCAACCCCTGGACTAGCGGGGGGGGTGAGCAGTTCTTC. J is TRBJ2-1 and V is TRBV28; 15 bases match TRBD2. Losses at the gene ends were 7 bases for V and 9 bases for J; bases not matched to a gene: 7. The CDR3 is 15 residues long. Germline V lookup: CDR1 MDHEN, CDR2 SYDVKM.

In this sample, this clonotype turned up many times. This sequence joins TRBV2 and TRBJ2-7; D is ambiguous. Germline V CDR1 and CDR2: SNHLY, FYNNEI. The CDR3 extends over 17 amino acids. Trimming pared 4 bases from V and 3 bases from J, leaving 22 bases between. The CDR3 DNA reads TGTGCCAGCAGTGCGGGTCCCTGGGCCCAGAAGAACTACGAGCAGTACTTC. Its translation is CASSAGPWAQKNYEQYF.

In its sample, this clonotype was seen many times. This chain joins TRBV7-7 and TRBJ1-2, with D hard to call. From germline, CDR1 is SSHAT and CDR2 FNYEAQ (reference sequence). The CDR3 contains 14 residues. The V end was cut by 1 base, the J end by 7 bases, with 13 bases between. The chain's CDR3 is CASSLEPATGGYTF. The CDR3 DNA follows: TGTGCCAGCAGCTTAGAGCCAGCCACGGGTGGCTACACCTTC.

This clonotype was found many times. The chain uses TRBV7-2 and TRBJ2-7; no clear D gene. The V end lost 0 bases, the J end lost 2 bases, and 8 bases lay between the germline ends. CDR1 is SGHTA, CDR2 FQGNSA, per germline. The length of the CDR3 is 14 residues. CDR3 bases: TGTGCCAGCAGCTTAGCTGCCGAGGCCTACGAGCAGTACTTC. This gives the protein CASSLAAEAYEQYF.

The sample holds many counts of this clonotype. The CDR3 loop reads CASLTERGGKETQYF. The CDR3 region has the DNA TGTGCCAGCCTCACAGAAAGGGGTGGAAAAGAGACCCAGTACTTC. The rearrangement links TRBV7-2 to TRBJ2-5, with D perhaps TRBD1 (5 bases). The germline V gene has CDR1 SGHTA and CDR2 FQGNSA. V was pared by 8 bases and J by 3 bases, with 19 bases between. The CDR3 runs to 15 residues. Together with reference TRBV7-2 and TRBJ2-5, the CDR3 gives the full variable domain: GAGVSQSPSNKVTEKGKDVELRCDPISGHTALYWYRQSLGQGLEFLIYFQGNSAPDKSGLPSDRFSAERTGGSVSTLTIQRTQQEDSAVYLCASLTERGGKETQYFGPGTRLLVL.

This clonotype was seen repeatedly, ten times or more. The rearrangement joins TRBV7-2 to TRBJ2-3; D remains unclear. The V end lost 1 base, the J end lost 6 bases, and 11 bases lay between the germline ends. Germline CDR1 is SGHTA and CDR2 is FQGNSA. The CDR3 runs to 14 residues. CDR3: CASSLGYDGDTQYF. CDR3 nucleotide sequence: TGTGCCAGCAGCTTAGGGTACGACGGTGATACGCAGTATTTT.

This clonotype was counted ten times or more. The rearrangement joins TRBV7-2 to TRBJ2-3, with 8 bases aligning to TRBD2. Germline V gene lookup returns CDR1 SGHTA and CDR2 FQGNSA. V lost 5 bases, J lost 1 base, and 5 bases stayed unmatched. The CDR3 sequence is 15 residues long. The CDR3 sequence: CASSNKAGGTDTQYF. CDR3 nucleotides: TGTGCCAGCAGCAATAAAGCGGGGGGCACAGATACGCAGTATTTT. The full variable domain, rest sourced from reference TRBV7-2 and TRBJ2-3, is GAGVSQSPSNKVTEKGKDVELRCDPISGHTALYWYRQSLGQGLEFLIYFQGNSAPDKSGLPSDRFSAERTGGSVSTLTIQRTQQEDSAVYLCASSNKAGGTDTQYFGPGTRLTVL.

Many counts were recorded for this clonotype. V gene TRBV7-2 combines with J gene TRBJ2-7; D is ambiguous. The V and J ends lost 4 bases and 5 bases respectively, with 6 bases between them. Germline CDR1 reads SGHTA; CDR2 reads FQGNSA. This CDR3 has 11 residues. CDR3: CASSWKDEQYF. The CDR3 region has the DNA TGTGCCAGCAGCTGGAAGGACGAGCAGTACTTC.

Many counts were recorded for this clonotype. The V call is TRBV7-2, the J call TRBJ2-5; D remains unclear. CDR3 length equals 13 residues. CDR1 SGHTA and CDR2 FQGNSA come from the germline V gene. V was trimmed by 5 bases and J by 0 bases, leaving 7 bases between them. The CDR3 here is CASSLRYQETQYF. The CDR3, as DNA: TGTGCCAGCAGCCTCAGGTACCAAGAGACCCAGTACTTC.

This clonotype was observed at least ten times. This chain connects TRBV7-2 to TRBJ1-2, with D perhaps TRBD1 (5 bases). Germline values: CDR1 SGHTA, CDR2 FQGNSA. CDR3 length: 14 residues. Trimming cost V 5 bases and J 8 bases, with 18 bases left between them. The CDR3 spells CASSPGGGSRGYTF. Written as DNA, the CDR3 is TGTGCCAGCAGCCCCGGGGGGGGTTCTCGCGGCTACACCTTC.

There are many counts of this clonotype. The V and J genes are TRBV20-1 and TRBJ2-1; the match to TRBD2 covers 9 bases. Looked up from germline, CDR1 is DFQATT and CDR2 is SNEGSKA (reference sequence). V shed 0 bases and J 9 bases; nucleotides not matched to a gene: 9. The CDR3 runs 15 residues. CDR3 in amino acids: CSARDALAGLSEQFF. The CDR3 region has the DNA TGCAGTGCTAGAGATGCCCTAGCGGGGTTAAGTGAGCAGTTCTTC.

This clonotype was seen many times. The chain couples TRBV7-2 to TRBJ2-5; TRBD2 is a possible D gene (5 bases). CDR3 size: 12 residues. V dropped 5 bases and J dropped 7 bases, with 11 bases sitting between them. Germline CDR1 is SGHTA and CDR2 is FQGNSA. For the CDR3, the DNA is TGTGCCAGCAGCATAGGAGGAGGGACCCAGTACTTC. Encoded protein: CASSIGGGTQYF.

There are many counts of this clonotype. The chain has TRBV2 and TRBJ1-1; possible D gene TRBD1, 5 bases. The V gene lost 7 bases and the J gene lost 11 bases, with 23 bases spanning the gap. CDR3 length: 14 amino acids. Germline V gives CDR1 SNHLY, CDR2 FYNNEI. Written as DNA, the CDR3 is TGTGCCAGCACGGAGGGGAACCTGGCTAGTCCGGCTTTCTTT. Translated: CASTEGNLASPAFF.

This clonotype has a count of ten or more. The rearrangement joins TRBV5-1 to TRBJ2-5; weak D call: TRBD2 (5 bases). The CDR3 is made up of 14 amino acids. Deletions cut 4 bases from V and 4 bases from J, with 14 bases between. Germline CDR1 is SGHRS and CDR2 is YFSETQ. The CDR3 region is CASSRTASVETQYF. Here the CDR3 DNA reads TGCGCCAGCAGCCGGACTGCATCGGTAGAGACCCAGTACTTC.

This clonotype was observed at least ten times. This chain joins TRBV28 and TRBJ1-6; 7 nucleotides align to TRBD1. Germline assignment: CDR1 MDHEN and CDR2 SYDVKM. J lost 10 bases, V lost 2 bases, and 8 bases had no gene match. The CDR3 has 15 residues. In DNA, the CDR3 is TGTGCCAGCAGTTTACCCCAGACAGGGACCTCACCCCTCCACTTT. Protein product: CASSLPQTGTSPLHF.

At least ten counts were recorded for this clonotype. The chain uses TRBV14 and TRBJ1-5; a possible D gene is TRBD1 (6 bases). V lost 0 bases and J lost 7, with 19 bases in between. CDR1 is SGHDN, CDR2 FVKESK, per germline. This CDR3 is built from 17 residues. This CDR3 reads CASSQDGQPTGRQPQHF. Here the CDR3 DNA reads TGTGCCAGCAGCCAAGATGGACAGCCGACTGGGAGGCAGCCCCAGCATTTT.

This clonotype was counted at least ten times. The rearrangement uses TRBV5-4 and TRBJ2-5; the match to TRBD2 covers 7 bases. Looked up from germline, CDR1 is SGHNT and CDR2 is YYREEE (reference sequence). V gave up 1 base and J gave up 5 bases; unmatched junction bases: 8. The CDR3 is made up of 15 amino acids. The CDR3 loop is CASSLRGPGGETQYF. DNA of the CDR3: TGTGCCAGCAGCTTGAGGGGCCCGGGAGGCGAGACCCAGTACTTC.

This clonotype was counted many times. Germline and junction disagree at one end, which may indicate a read error. The chain uses TRBV6-2 or TRBV6-3 and TRBJ2-2; tentatively, D is TRBD1 (6 bases). Per the germline V gene, CDR1 is MNHEY and CDR2 is SVGEGT. This CDR3 is built from 16 residues. The DNA for the CDR3 is TGTGCCAGCAATTACCCCGTCAGGGGTCTCACCGGGGAGCTGTTTTTT. Its protein product is CASNYPVRGLTGELFF.

This clonotype occurred many times. The chain recombines TRBV20-1 with TRBJ1-6; the D is unclear. The CDR3 runs to 16 residues. The V end lost 5 bases, the J end lost 0 bases, and 14 bases lay between the germline ends. CDR1 and CDR2 (germline): DFQATT, SNEGSKA (reference sequence). The chain's CDR3 is CSAPRTVSSYNSPLHF. CDR3 in DNA: TGCAGTGCTCCGCGGACGGTGAGCTCCTATAATTCACCCCTCCACTTT.

This clonotype was observed many times. The V and J genes are TRBV7-3 and TRBJ2-2; D gene unclear. Germline CDR1 SGHTA, CDR2 FQGTGA. Trimming took off 3 bases at V and 6 bases at J, with 5 bases between the two ends. The CDR3 extends over 12 amino acids. The CDR3 spells CASSFPPGELFF. The DNA of the CDR3 is TGTGCCAGCAGCTTCCCACCCGGGGAGCTGTTTTTT.

This clonotype was seen ten or more times. The CDR3, as DNA: TGTGCCAGCAGTTACCCACAGGGTAGTCGGGGCTACACCTTC. This sequence encodes CASSYPQGSRGYTF. This chain connects TRBV6-2 or TRBV6-3 to TRBJ1-2; D may be TRBD1 (6 bases). Germline V gene lookup returns CDR1 MNHEY and CDR2 SVGEGT. V gave up 2 bases and J gave up 8 bases, with 15 bases separating them. The CDR3 has 14 residues.

In its sample, this clonotype was seen many times. The chain has TRBV19 and TRBJ1-6; perhaps TRBD1 as D (5 bases). V lost 3 bases to trimming and J lost 14 bases, with 14 bases between them. The CDR3 spans 13 residues. Germline CDR1 and CDR2: LNHDA and SQIVND (reference sequence). CDR3 sequence reads: CASSIGQGRALHF. CDR3 DNA: TGTGCCAGTAGTATTGGGCAGGGAAGGGCCCTCCACTTT.